Following are 13 T cell receptor beta chains from one sample sequenced in a study of T cell responses to AZD1222 COVID-19 vaccine. Sequencing used immunoSEQ multiplex PCR; TCRdb keeps in-frame clones, though not all of them. Here the sample spans 77,000 or so clones, around 86% being singletons. The sequences come from peripheral blood, collected 28 days after the second AZD1222 dose. All receptors come from an adult who received the AZD1222 COVID-19 vaccine.

J is TRBJ1-6 and V is TRBV6-5; D is unclear. The CDR3 extends over 12 amino acids. Trimming left V 7 bases short and J 8 bases short, with 9 bases between. Germline CDR1 and CDR2: MNHEY and SVGAGI. The CDR3 DNA reads as TGTGCCAGCAAACGGGAGGATTCACCCCTCCACTTT. Its translation is CASKREDSPLHF.

The V and J genes are TRBV11-2 and TRBJ1-6; D gene ambiguous. Trimming shortened V by 5 bases and J by 0 bases, and 14 bases separated the two germline ends. The CDR3 runs 17 residues. Germline V gives CDR1 SGHAT, CDR2 FQNNGV. The CDR3 coding sequence is TGTGCCAGCAGCCCGATCCCCGGGAGCTCCTATAATTCACCCCTCCACTTT. It translates to CASSPIPGSSYNSPLHF.

This chain connects TRBV4-1 to TRBJ1-1; D uncertain. The CDR3 extends over 13 amino acids. Per the germline V gene, CDR1 is MGHRA and CDR2 is YSYEKL. V was cut by 6 bases and J by 4 bases, with 12 bases left in between. DNA of the CDR3: TGCGCCAGCAGTGTGATCAGAAGCACTGAAGCTTTCTTT. Encoded protein: CASSVIRSTEAFF.

V is TRBV30 and J is TRBJ2-2, with D maybe TRBD2 (6 bases). V was trimmed by 4 bases and J by 3 bases, leaving 9 bases between them. The CDR3 covers 13 residues. Germline V CDR1 and CDR2: GTSNPN, SVGIG (reference sequence). CDR3 sequence (DNA): TGTGCCTGGAATGGCGGGGACACCGGGGAGCTGTTTTTT. It yields the protein CAWNGGDTGELFF.

This clone was picked up a small number of times. The genes are TRBV6-5 and TRBJ2-2, with D possibly matching TRBD1 (7 bases). The germline gives CDR1 MNHEY, CDR2 SVGAGI. Trimming took off 5 bases at V and 7 bases at J, with 14 bases between the two ends. The CDR3 runs to 14 residues. The CDR3 nucleotides are TGTGCCAGCAGTATCCAGGGGGAGGTCGGGGAGCTGTTTTTT. Protein sequence: CASSIQGEVGELFF.

This chain joins TRBV6-5 and TRBJ2-1; 7 bases map to TRBD2. The CDR3 has 12 amino acids. CDR1 is MNHEY and CDR2 is SVGAGI in the germline V gene. V lost 4 bases and J lost 7; bases outside the gene matches: 1. In DNA, the CDR3 is TGTGCCAGCAGTTTGCGGGGGAATGAGCAGTTCTTC. Translating gives CASSLRGNEQFF.

CDR3 region: CASSLGGQGYYGYTF. DNA for the CDR3: TGTGCCAGCAGCTTGGGAGGACAGGGATACTATGGCTACACCTTC. The genes are TRBV5-5 and TRBJ1-2; TRBD1 matches 8 bases. The CDR3 spans 15 residues. Trimming took 0 bases from V and 3 from J; bases not matched to a gene: 4. The germline gives CDR1 SGHKS, CDR2 YYEKEE (reference sequence).

The V call is TRBV5-1, the J call TRBJ2-7, with D possibly being TRBD2 (5 bases). The CDR3 runs to 13 residues. The ends were cut back, 4 bases at V and 5 bases at J, with 13 bases in the middle. Looked up from germline, CDR1 is SGHRS and CDR2 is YFSETQ. The chain's CDR3 is CASSPGGANEQYF. CDR3 DNA: TGCGCCAGCAGCCCTGGAGGTGCCAACGAGCAGTACTTC.

This chain uses TRBV6-5 with TRBJ2-7, with 8 bases matching TRBD1. The CDR3 is made up of 14 amino acids. V shed 6 bases, J shed 4 bases, and the junction held 8 bases outside the gene matches. CDR1 and CDR2 (germline): MNHEY, SVGAGI. The CDR3 sequence: CASRTIQGAYEQYF. The CDR3 DNA is TGTGCCAGCAGAACCATCCAGGGGGCGTACGAGCAGTACTTC.

In nucleotides, the CDR3 is TGTGCCAGCTATCAGGGGACAGGTTTGAACACTGAAGCTTTCTTT. This gives the protein CASYQGTGLNTEAFF. The genes are TRBV6-1 and TRBJ1-1, with 8 nucleotides matching TRBD1. Germline values: CDR1 MNHNS, CDR2 SASEGT. This CDR3 contains 15 residues. Trimming took 8 bases from V and 0 from J; bases not matched to a gene: 8.

The gene calls are TRBV7-2 and TRBJ2-1; D unresolved. The CDR3 extends over 13 amino acids. V was clipped by 2 bases and J by 6 bases, with 8 bases between them. Germline V gives CDR1 SGHTA, CDR2 FQGNSA. This CDR3 is CASSLNPRNEQFF. CDR3 in DNA: TGTGCCAGCAGCTTAAATCCCCGCAATGAGCAGTTCTTC. The variable domain in full, completed from reference TRBV7-2 and TRBJ2-1, reads GAGVSQSPSNKVTEKGKDVELRCDPISGHTALYWYRQSLGQGLEFLIYFQGNSAPDKSGLPSDRFSAERTGGSVSTLTIQRTQQEDSAVYLCASSLNPRNEQFFGPGTRLTVL.

The rearrangement uses TRBV6-5 and TRBJ2-5; possible D gene TRBD2, 5 bases. This CDR3 region has 14 residues. The V gene's germline CDR1 is MNHEY and CDR2 SVGAGI. Trimming took off 0 bases at V and 5 bases at J, with 10 bases between the two ends. The CDR3 DNA reads as TGTGCCAGCAGTTACTCGGAGGAGTCGGAGACCCAGTACTTC. Its translation: CASSYSEESETQYF.

The chain's CDR3 is CASSLAVQMNTEAFF. DNA of the CDR3: TGCGCCAGCAGCTTGGCCGTACAGATGAACACTGAAGCTTTCTTT. V gene TRBV5-1 combines with J gene TRBJ1-1, with D unresolved. The CDR3 length is 15 residues. Germline loops: CDR1 SGHRS, CDR2 YFSETQ. V was pared by 0 bases and J by 0 bases, with 9 bases between.